A single sample is the source of the 21 T cell receptor beta chains below, sequenced in a study of prognosis after radiotherapy for stage I lung cancer. The TCR beta CDR3 region was amplified from genomic DNA, with two rounds of multiplex PCR being used for the amplification. First-round PCR amplification was performed with primers specific to each TRBV and TRBJ gene. TCRdb analysed the multiplex PCR reads with MiXCR anew, one entry per CDR3 protein. The table records over 14,000 distinct CDR3 sequences, about a quarter of them present only once. The sample was PBMCs, taken before or after stereotactic body radiation therapy (not recorded which). These receptors came from a donor over 45 with non-small cell lung cancer.

This clonotype is medium-sized (0.01 to 0.1%) in the sample. V usage is TRBV12-3 or TRBV12-4 and J usage is TRBJ2-1; D gene ambiguous. The CDR3 loop spans 14 amino acids. V was trimmed by 4 bases and J by 3 bases, leaving 10 bases between them. CDR3 residues: CASSSTALYNEQFF. The CDR3 DNA follows: TGTGCCAGCAGTTCTACAGCTCTCTACAATGAGCAGTTCTTC.

This clonotype was seen just once. The chain combines TRBV2 with TRBJ1-5; 7 bases fit TRBD1. The germline gives CDR1 SNHLY, CDR2 FYNNEI. The CDR3 sequence is 16 residues long. V dropped 8 bases and J dropped 0; count of bases not matched to a gene: 10. The CDR3 is CASGGGDRYSNQPQHF. CDR3 coding DNA: TGTGCCAGCGGTGGAGGGGACAGATATAGCAATCAGCCCCAGCATTTT.

A note on this clonotype: At one end, the junction sequence differs from germline, possibly due to a read error. The chain joins TRBV12-3 or TRBV12-4 to TRBJ2-7, with D uncertain. The CDR3 contains 14 residues. The CDR3 DNA follows: TGTGCCAGCACTAACCGGGTGTCGGGCTACAAGCAGTACTTC. It codes for CASTNRVSGYKQYF.

This clonotype was found many times. The V gene is TRBV3-1, the J gene TRBJ2-3; D remains ambiguous. CDR1 LGHDT and CDR2 YNNKEL come from the germline V gene (reference sequence). This CDR3 spans 15 amino acids. Trimming shortened V by 9 bases and J by 5 bases, and 21 bases separated the two germline ends. CDR3 amino acids: CASSRRLATGDTQYF. The CDR3 coding sequence is TGTGCCAGTTCGCGGAGACTGGCCACGGGAGATACGCAGTATTTT.

This clonotype is medium-sized within its sample. The chain employs TRBV6-5 and TRBJ2-1; 7 nucleotides align to TRBD2. With V trimmed by 0 bases and J by 5 bases, 7 bases remained unmatched. Germline-derived CDR1 and CDR2 are MNHEY and SVGAGI. The CDR3 has 16 amino acids. The CDR3 region is CASSYSRAAGDNEQFF. DNA of the CDR3: TGTGCCAGCAGTTACTCGCGGGCGGCGGGAGACAATGAGCAGTTCTTC.

This clonotype has a count of ten or more. The chain is built from TRBV30 and TRBJ1-2; the D is unclear. CDR3 length: 11 amino acids. V was trimmed by 3 bases and J by 7 bases, leaving 9 bases between them. Germline V gene sequence: CDR1 GTSNPN, CDR2 SVGIG (reference sequence). DNA for the CDR3: TGTGCCTGGAGCAGGACTCGTGGCTACACCTTC. This encodes CAWSRTRGYTF.

A few counts support this clonotype. A single base separates this from a much larger clone, so it may be a read error. This chain uses TRBV2 with TRBJ2-5; TRBD2 aligns across 8 bases. The germline V gene has CDR1 SNHLY and CDR2 FYNNEI. CDR3 size: 14 residues. V lost 3 bases and J lost 1; bases outside the gene matches: 1. CDR3 nucleotides: TGTGCCAGCAGTGAGACTAGCGTCCAAGAGACCCAGTACTTC. Translating it yields CASSETSVQETQYF.

This clonotype was found a few times. This chain joins TRBV20-1 and TRBJ2-7; D unresolved. Germline-derived CDR1 and CDR2 are DFQATT and SNEGSKA (reference sequence). Trimming removed 6 bases at V and 5 bases at J, with 11 bases between. The CDR3 extends over 11 amino acids. CDR3 sequence: CSAPGLHEQYF. The CDR3 DNA is TGCAGTGCGCCTGGGCTCCACGAGCAGTACTTC.

This clonotype is deemed medium-sized. The V gene is TRBV28, the J gene TRBJ1-4; D unclear. Trimming took off 6 bases at V and 5 bases at J, with 7 bases between the two ends. The CDR3 length is 12 residues. Germline loops: CDR1 MDHEN, CDR2 SYDVKM. As DNA, the CDR3 is TGTGCCAGCAGCACATCGAATGAAAAACTGTTTTTT. This sequence encodes CASSTSNEKLFF.

About this clonotype: A far larger clone is one nucleotide away, so this likely arose from a read error. CDR3 nucleotide sequence: TGTGCCAGCAAACCGGACAGGGGTCTCCAGCCCCAGCATTTT. Encoded protein: CASKPDRGLQPQHF. The chain is built from TRBV6-2 or TRBV6-3 and TRBJ1-5, with 9 bases aligning to TRBD1. Trimming at V came to 7 bases and at J to 7 bases, leaving 8 bases not matched to a gene. The CDR3 extends over 14 amino acids. Per germline, CDR1 MNHEY and CDR2 SVGEGT.

This clonotype was seen repeatedly, ten times or more. This sequence joins TRBV7-8 and TRBJ2-3, with TRBD1 as a possible D gene (6 bases). Germline CDR1 reads SGHVS; CDR2 reads FQNEAQ. Trimming took off 0 bases at V and 1 base at J, with 14 bases between the two ends. CDR3 size: 17 residues. In DNA form, the CDR3 reads TGTGCCAGCAGCTTAGCCGGGACACATCTTCGCACAGATACGCAGTATTTT. Translated: CASSLAGTHLRTDTQYF.

This clonotype is labeled as medium-sized. This sequence joins TRBV13 and TRBJ2-2; TRBD2 matches 8 bases. V lost 0 bases, J lost 7 bases, and 16 bases stayed unmatched. There are 19 residues in the CDR3. Germline CDR1 is PRHDT and CDR2 is FYEKMQ (reference sequence). This CDR3 reads CASSLGLPVGSGNHGELFF. DNA of the CDR3: TGTGCCAGCAGCTTAGGCCTCCCGGTGGGTAGCGGGAACCACGGGGAGCTGTTTTTT.

At least ten counts were recorded for this clonotype. The J gene is TRBJ1-2, the V gene TRBV7-8; D gene unclear. Trimming left V 5 bases short and J 0 bases short, with 7 bases between. Germline CDR1 reads SGHVS; CDR2 reads FQNEAQ. The CDR3 has 13 residues. The CDR3 coding sequence is TGTGCCAGCAGCCCCCCGGCTAACTATGGCTACACCTTC. Translated, it gives CASSPPANYGYTF.

A remark on this clonotype: The CDR3 does not end in the conserved phenylalanine or tryptophan, so this is likely a read error. The V and J genes are TRBV28 and TRBJ2-7; TRBD1 matches 7 bases. The CDR3 covers 14 residues. V trimming: 2 bases; J trimming: 8 bases; junction bases outside the gene matches: 9. The germline V gene has CDR1 MDHEN and CDR2 SYDVKM. Here the CDR3 reads CASSLRQGVAKQYS. CDR3 nucleotide sequence: TGTGCCAGCAGTTTAAGGCAGGGGGTCGCTAAGCAGTACTCC.

This clonotype was observed at least ten times. The V call is TRBV6-1, the J call TRBJ1-5; 10 nucleotides match TRBD1. The junction had 3 bases not matched to a gene; V was cut back by 4 bases and J by 3 bases. Germline CDR1 and CDR2: MNHNS and SASEGT. CDR3 length: 15 residues. The CDR3 reads CASSGGQGDNQPQHF. CDR3 DNA: TGTGCCAGCAGTGGCGGACAGGGGGACAATCAGCCCCAGCATTTT.

As regards this clonotype: A single base is all that separates this from a far larger clone, so a read error is likely. The chain links TRBV7-3 to TRBJ2-3; 12 positions agree with TRBD2. From germline, CDR1 is SGHTA and CDR2 FQGTGA. This CDR3 comprises 13 residues. The CDR3 loop reads CASSRGLAGTQYF. DNA of the CDR3: TGTGCTAGCAGCCGCGGACTAGCGGGGACGCAGTATTTT.

At least ten counts were recorded for this clonotype. The CDR3: CASSLVVREIPYEQYF. The CDR3 coding sequence is TGTGCCAGCAGCTTGGTGGTGCGGGAGATTCCCTACGAGCAGTACTTC. The gene calls are TRBV5-4 and TRBJ2-7, with 7 bases fitting TRBD2. The germline gives CDR1 SGHNT, CDR2 YYREEE (reference sequence). The CDR3 consists of 16 residues. V gave up 0 bases and J gave up 2 bases; unmatched junction bases: 8. The full variable domain, rest sourced from reference TRBV5-4 and TRBJ2-7, is ETGVTQSPTHLIKTRGQQVTLRCSSQSGHNTVSWYQQALGQGPQFIFQYYREEENGRGNFPPRFSGLQFPNYSSELNVNALELDDSALYLCASSLVVREIPYEQYFGPGTRLTVT.

This clonotype was picked up many times. This chain uses TRBV6-7 with TRBJ1-3; tentatively, D is TRBD1 (5 bases). TRBV6-7 is recorded as an ORF, its role being uncertain. The CDR3 sequence is 19 residues long. V lost 2 bases, J lost 4 bases, and 24 bases lay in between. The CDR3 loop is CASSYKVGVFSVHGNTIYF. The CDR3 region has the DNA TGTGCCAGCAGTTACAAGGTGGGGGTTTTTTCGGTCCACGGAAACACCATATATTTT.

This clonotype was recorded at least ten times. A read error may explain this, as a much larger clone is one base away. The chain links TRBV13 to TRBJ2-1, with 9 bases matching TRBD2. CDR3 size: 13 residues. Germline CDR1 is PRHDT and CDR2 is FYEKMQ (reference sequence). The CDR3 nucleotides are TGTGCCGGCAGCCCGGGACTAGCTGACGAGCAGTTCTTC. Translating it yields CAGSPGLADEQFF.

This clonotype was counted ten times or more. V gene TRBV7-2 combines with J gene TRBJ2-4; D is perhaps TRBD2 (7 bases). The CDR3 is made up of 15 amino acids. The germline gives CDR1 SGHTA, CDR2 FQGNSA. Deletions cut 5 bases from V and 5 bases from J, with 16 bases between. The CDR3 coding sequence is TGTGCCAGCAGCCTAGGGGGGGACTACCAAAACATTCAGTACTTC. Its protein is CASSLGGDYQNIQYF. The entire variable domain, with the rest obtained from reference TRBV7-2 and TRBJ2-4, is as follows: GAGVSQSPSNKVTEKGKDVELRCDPISGHTALYWYRQSLGQGLEFLIYFQGNSAPDKSGLPSDRFSAERTGGSVSTLTIQRTQQEDSAVYLCASSLGGDYQNIQYFGAGTRLSVL.

This clonotype is a singleton in its sample. V usage is TRBV28 and J usage is TRBJ1-2, with 8 bases identical to TRBD1. CDR1 and CDR2 from the germline V gene are MDHEN and SYDVKM. This CDR3 has 14 residues. V was pared by 4 bases and J by 5 bases, with 6 bases of the junction left unmatched. This CDR3 reads CASSYPGQVYGYTF. As DNA, the CDR3 is TGTGCCAGCAGTTATCCGGGACAGGTTTATGGCTACACCTTC.